These T cell receptor beta chains were read from a single sample in a study of shared clonotypes between healthy human individuals. Repertoires were generated with immunoSEQ multiplex PCR, while TCRdb's copy carries only in-frame clones and drops some. Of 2 million to 2.5 million clones listed, about 92% are singletons. The sample taken for sequencing was naive CD4+ T cells from PBMCs. All receptors derive from a man younger than 30 in good health. Some clones in this sample may be carry-over from other donors' samples. CDR3s include the opening cysteine and the closing phenylalanine or tryptophan. The D gene is left open where the match is weak. Expanded clones are given a class, and other clones once, few, many or no size at all.

J gene | D gene | clone size | V gene | CDR3 length | CDR3 DNA | CDR3 protein
TRBJ2-5 | NA | NA | TRBV5-8 | 13 | TGTGCCAGCAGAAGGACGGACAAAGAGACCCAGTACTTC | CASRRTDKETQYF
TRBJ1-5 | NA | NA | TRBV28 | 13 | TGTGCCAGCAGTGGACAGCTCGGTCAGCCCCAGCATTTT | CASSGQLGQPQHF
TRBJ1-2 | NA | NA | TRBV28 | 13 | TGTGCCAGCAGACCCGGGGCTAACTATGGCTACACCTTC | CASRPGANYGYTF
TRBJ2-5 | TRBD1 | NA | TRBV6-6 | 14 | TGTGCCAGCAGCTATGGGACAGGTGGAGAGACCCAGTACTTC | CASSYGTGGETQYF
TRBJ2-7 | NA | NA | TRBV5-1 | 15 | TGCGCCAGCAGCTTGACTGGGGCTTCCTCCTACGAGCAGTACTTC | CASSLTGASSYEQYF
TRBJ1-2 | TRBD1 | NA | TRBV9 | 15 | TGTGCCAGCAGCGCCACCGGGACAGGGAGTTGGGGCTACACCTTC | CASSATGTGSWGYTF
TRBJ2-5 | NA | NA | TRBV5-1 | 15 | TGCGCCAGCAGCCGCGGGACCACAGGGCAAGAGACCCAGTACTTC | CASSRGTTGQETQYF
TRBJ1-1 | NA | NA | TRBV7-9 | 15 | TGTGCCAGCAGCGTCGATCAGGGGCGGAGCACTGAAGCTTTCTTT | CASSVDQGRSTEAFF
TRBJ1-1 | NA | NA | TRBV28 | 13 | TGTGCCACCCTCCTCGACAGCTACACTGAAGCTTTCTTT | CATLLDSYTEAFF
TRBJ2-5 | NA | NA | TRBV10-3 | 13 | TGTGCCATATCTCCGGGGCAGGGAGAGACCCAGTACTTC | CAISPGQGETQYF
TRBJ2-1 | NA | NA | TRBV6-5 | 12 | TGTGCCAGCATCTCTACTTCGAATGAGCAGTTCTTC | CASISTSNEQFF
TRBJ2-7 | NA | NA | TRBV6-4 | 14 | TGTGCCAGCAGGCCCCAAGAGACTTCCTACGAGCAGTACTTC | CASRPQETSYEQYF
TRBJ2-3 | TRBD2 | few | TRBV19 | 18 | TGTGCCAGTAGTGGCAGGGCCCCTAGCGGGACTAGCACAGATACGCAGTATTTT | CASSGRAPSGTSTDTQYF
TRBJ2-1 | NA | NA | TRBV5-4 | 16 | TGTGCCAGCAGCCCCCGGACCGCGGGGTCCTACAATGAGCAGTTCTTC | CASSPRTAGSYNEQFF
TRBJ2-7 | NA | NA | TRBV11-2 | 11 | TGTGCCAGCAGCTCCAAGGGAGGGCAGTACTTC | CASSSKGGQYF
TRBJ2-7 | TRBD1 | NA | TRBV28 | 16 | TGTGCCAGCAGTTTGGGTCCCAGACAGGGGGCTTACGAGCAGTACTTC | CASSLGPRQGAYEQYF
TRBJ1-3 | NA | NA | TRBV10-2 | 15 | TGCGCCAGCAGTGATACTCGGGGGGCGGGAAACACCATATATTTT | CASSDTRGAGNTIYF
TRBJ2-7 | TRBD2 | NA | TRBV7-2 | 14 | TGTGCCAGCAGCTTACGACTAGCGGGATACGAGCAGTACTTC | CASSLRLAGYEQYF
TRBJ2-2 | NA | once | TRBV7-6 | 11 | TGTGCCAGCAGCTCTGGAAGGGAGCTGTTTTTT | CASSSGRELFF
TRBJ2-1 | NA | once | TRBV4-2 | 15 | TGTGCCAGCAGCCAAGAAAGGGGGAGGGAGAATGAGCAGTTCTTC | CASSQERGRENEQFF
TRBJ1-5 | TRBD1 | NA | TRBV28 | 14 | TGTGCCAGCAGACCAACAGGGGTCAATCAGCCCCAGCATTTT | CASRPTGVNQPQHF
TRBJ1-5 | TRBD1 | NA | TRBV30 | 16 | TGTGCCTGGAGCGTATGGGGGACAGGGAGTAATCAGCCCCAGCATTTT | CAWSVWGTGSNQPQHF
TRBJ2-7 | TRBD2 | NA | TRBV6-5 | 15 | TGTGCCAGCAGTTACTCGCCTAGCGGGATGAACGAGCAGTACTTC | CASSYSPSGMNEQYF
TRBJ1-2 | NA | NA | TRBV7-9 | 14 | TGTGCCAGCAGCTTAGCGAGGGCAGATGAGGGCTACACCTTC | CASSLARADEGYTF
TRBJ1-2 | NA | NA | TRBV6-5 | 14 | TGTGCCAGCAGTAGACAGGCCCGAGACTATGGCTACACCTTC | CASSRQARDYGYTF
TRBJ1-3 | TRBD1 | NA | TRBV10-1 | 18 | TGCGCCAGCTTACAACAGACCCGAACAGGGGACCCTGGAAACACCATATATTTT | CASLQQTRTGDPGNTIYF
TRBJ2-1 | NA | NA | TRBV5-1 | 14 | TGCGCCAGCAGCTTGGGTGGCTCCAACAATGAGCAGTTCTTC | CASSLGGSNNEQFF
TRBJ2-7 | NA | NA | TRBV30 | 14 | TGTGCCTGGAGTGCCCCCTCCGGGAGACACGAGCAGTACTTC | CAWSAPSGRHEQYF